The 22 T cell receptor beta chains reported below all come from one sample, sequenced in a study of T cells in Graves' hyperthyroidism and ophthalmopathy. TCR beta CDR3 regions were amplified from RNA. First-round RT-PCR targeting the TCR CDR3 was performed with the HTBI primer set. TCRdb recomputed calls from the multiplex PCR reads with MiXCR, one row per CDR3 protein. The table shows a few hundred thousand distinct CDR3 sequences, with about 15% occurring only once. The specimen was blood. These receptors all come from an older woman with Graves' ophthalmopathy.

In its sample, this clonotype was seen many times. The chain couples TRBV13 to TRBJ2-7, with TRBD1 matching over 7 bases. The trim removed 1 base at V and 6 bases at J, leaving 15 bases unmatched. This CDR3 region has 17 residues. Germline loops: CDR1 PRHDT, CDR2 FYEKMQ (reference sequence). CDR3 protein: CASSLATFIEGAGEQYF. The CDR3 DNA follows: TGTGCCAGCAGCTTAGCGACTTTCATAGAGGGGGCGGGCGAGCAGTACTTC.

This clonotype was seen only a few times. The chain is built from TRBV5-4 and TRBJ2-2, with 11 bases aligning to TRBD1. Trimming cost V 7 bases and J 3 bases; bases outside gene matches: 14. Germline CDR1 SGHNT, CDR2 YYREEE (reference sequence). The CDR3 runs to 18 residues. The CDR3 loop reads CASPSPGTGGVDTGELFF. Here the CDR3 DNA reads TGTGCCAGCCCCTCTCCAGGGACAGGGGGTGTAGACACCGGGGAGCTGTTTTTT.

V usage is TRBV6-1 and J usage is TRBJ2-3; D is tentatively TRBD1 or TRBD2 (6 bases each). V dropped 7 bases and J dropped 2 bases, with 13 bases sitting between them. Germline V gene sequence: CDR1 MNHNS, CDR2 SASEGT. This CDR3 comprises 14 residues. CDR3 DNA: TGTGCCAGCACCCGGGGGCCATACACAGATACGCAGTATTTT. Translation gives CASTRGPYTDTQYF.

CDR3 in amino acids: CASSSQIRTGDEQYF. CDR3 bases: TGTGCCAGCAGCTCGCAAATCCGGACAGGGGACGAGCAGTACTTC. The chain links TRBV5-5 to TRBJ2-7; 9 nucleotides align to TRBD1. This CDR3 comprises 15 residues. J was trimmed by 5 bases and V by 3 bases; bases with no gene match: 9. Germline-derived CDR1 and CDR2 are SGHKS and YYEKEE (reference sequence).

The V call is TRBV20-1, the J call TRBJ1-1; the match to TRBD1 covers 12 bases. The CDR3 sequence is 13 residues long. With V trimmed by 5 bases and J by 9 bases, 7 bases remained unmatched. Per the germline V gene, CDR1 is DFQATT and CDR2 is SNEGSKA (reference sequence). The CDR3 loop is CSAAQGTGGKAFF. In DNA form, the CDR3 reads TGCAGTGCTGCGCAGGGGACAGGGGGCAAAGCTTTCTTT.

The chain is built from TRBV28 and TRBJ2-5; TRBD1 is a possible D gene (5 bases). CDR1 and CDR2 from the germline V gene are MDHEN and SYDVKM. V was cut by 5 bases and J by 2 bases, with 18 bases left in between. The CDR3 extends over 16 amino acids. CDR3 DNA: TGTGCCAGCAGTCCACTTTGGGGCGGTAGTCAAGAGACCCAGTACTTC. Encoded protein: CASSPLWGGSQETQYF. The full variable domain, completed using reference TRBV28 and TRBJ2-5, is DVKVTQSSRYLVKRTGEKVFLECVQDMDHENMFWYRQDPGLGLRLIYFSYDVKMKEKGDIPEGYSVSREKKERFSLILESASTNQTSMYLCASSPLWGGSQETQYFGPGTRLLVL.

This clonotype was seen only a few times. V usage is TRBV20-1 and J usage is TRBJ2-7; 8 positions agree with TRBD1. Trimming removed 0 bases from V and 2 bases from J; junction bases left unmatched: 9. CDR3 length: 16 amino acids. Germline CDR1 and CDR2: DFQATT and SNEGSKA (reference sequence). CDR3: CSAREIGQGSPYEQYF. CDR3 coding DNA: TGCAGTGCTAGAGAAATTGGACAGGGTAGTCCCTACGAGCAGTACTTC.

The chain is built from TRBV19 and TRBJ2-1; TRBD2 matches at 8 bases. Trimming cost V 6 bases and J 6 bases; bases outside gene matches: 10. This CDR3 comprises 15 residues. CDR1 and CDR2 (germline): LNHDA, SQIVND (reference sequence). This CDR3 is CASRSGGAAGNEQFF. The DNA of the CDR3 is TGTGCCAGTAGGTCCGGGGGGGCCGCGGGCAATGAGCAGTTCTTC.

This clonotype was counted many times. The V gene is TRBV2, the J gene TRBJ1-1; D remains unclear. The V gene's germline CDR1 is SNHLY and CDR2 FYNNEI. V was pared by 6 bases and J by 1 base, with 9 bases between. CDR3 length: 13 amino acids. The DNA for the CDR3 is TGTGCCAGCAGATTTAGAGGGAACACTGAAGCTTTCTTT. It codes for CASRFRGNTEAFF.

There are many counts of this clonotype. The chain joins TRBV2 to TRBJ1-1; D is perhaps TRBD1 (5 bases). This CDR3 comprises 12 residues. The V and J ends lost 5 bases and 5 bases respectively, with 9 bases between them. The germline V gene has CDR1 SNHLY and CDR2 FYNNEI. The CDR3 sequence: CASSWDLTEAFF. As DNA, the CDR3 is TGTGCCAGCAGTTGGGACCTGACTGAAGCTTTCTTT.

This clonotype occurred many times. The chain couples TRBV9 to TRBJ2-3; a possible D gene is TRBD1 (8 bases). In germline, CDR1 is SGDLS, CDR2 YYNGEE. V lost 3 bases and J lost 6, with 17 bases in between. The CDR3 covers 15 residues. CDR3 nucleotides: TGTGCCAGCAGCGACAACAGGGGGGGGAGGGATACGCAGTATTTT. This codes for CASSDNRGGRDTQYF.

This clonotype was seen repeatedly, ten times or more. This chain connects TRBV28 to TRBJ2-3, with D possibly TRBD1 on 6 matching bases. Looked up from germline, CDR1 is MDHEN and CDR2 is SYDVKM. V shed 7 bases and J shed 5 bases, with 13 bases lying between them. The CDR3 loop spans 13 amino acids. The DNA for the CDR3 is TGTGCCAGCATCAAACCGGGACAAGATACGCAGTATTTT. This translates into CASIKPGQDTQYF.

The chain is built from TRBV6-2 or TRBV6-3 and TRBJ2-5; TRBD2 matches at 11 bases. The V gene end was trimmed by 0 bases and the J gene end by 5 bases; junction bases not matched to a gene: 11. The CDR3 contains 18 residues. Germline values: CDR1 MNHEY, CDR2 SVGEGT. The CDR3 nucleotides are TGTGCCAGCAGTTACTCCCGCCTAGCGGGGGGACAGCGGGAGACCCAGTACTTC. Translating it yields CASSYSRLAGGQRETQYF.

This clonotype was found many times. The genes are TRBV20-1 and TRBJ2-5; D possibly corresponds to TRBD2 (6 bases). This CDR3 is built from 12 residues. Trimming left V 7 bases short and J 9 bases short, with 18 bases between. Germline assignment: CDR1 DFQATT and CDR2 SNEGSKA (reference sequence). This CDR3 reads CSVIGGSESQYF. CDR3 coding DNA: TGCAGTGTTATCGGGGGTTCAGAATCCCAGTACTTC.

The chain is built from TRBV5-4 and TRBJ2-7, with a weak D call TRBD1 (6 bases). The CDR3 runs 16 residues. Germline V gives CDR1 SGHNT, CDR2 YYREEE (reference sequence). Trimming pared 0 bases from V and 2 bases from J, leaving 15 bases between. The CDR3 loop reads CASSLAEKRQAYEQYF. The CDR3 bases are TGTGCCAGCAGCTTGGCCGAAAAGCGACAGGCCTACGAGCAGTACTTC.

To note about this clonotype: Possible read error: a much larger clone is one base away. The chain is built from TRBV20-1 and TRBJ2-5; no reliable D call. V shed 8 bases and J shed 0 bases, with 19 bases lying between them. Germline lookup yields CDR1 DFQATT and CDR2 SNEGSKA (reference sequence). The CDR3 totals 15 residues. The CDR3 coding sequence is TGCAGTACCAGTCCCCTCGGGTCTTACCAAGAGACCCAGTACTTC. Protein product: CSTSPLGSYQETQYF.

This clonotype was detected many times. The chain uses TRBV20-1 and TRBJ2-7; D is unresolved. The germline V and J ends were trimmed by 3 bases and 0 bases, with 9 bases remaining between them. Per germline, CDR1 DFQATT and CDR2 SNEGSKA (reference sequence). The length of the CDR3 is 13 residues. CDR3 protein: CSARVRTSYEQYF. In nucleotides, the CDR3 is TGCAGTGCTAGGGTGCGGACCTCCTACGAGCAGTACTTC.

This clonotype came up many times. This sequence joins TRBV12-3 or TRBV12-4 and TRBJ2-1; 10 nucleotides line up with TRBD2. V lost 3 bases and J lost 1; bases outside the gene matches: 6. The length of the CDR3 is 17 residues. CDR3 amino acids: CASSLAGLASSYNEQFF. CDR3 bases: TGTGCCAGCAGTTTGGCGGGACTAGCGAGTTCCTACAATGAGCAGTTCTTC.

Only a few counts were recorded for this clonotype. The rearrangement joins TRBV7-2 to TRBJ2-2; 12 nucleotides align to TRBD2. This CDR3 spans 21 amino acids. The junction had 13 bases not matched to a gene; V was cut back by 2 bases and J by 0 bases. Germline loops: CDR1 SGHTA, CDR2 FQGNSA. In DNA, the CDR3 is TGTGCCAGCAGCTTATTAGTAGTGGGGAGGACTAGCGGGGCGAACACCGGGGAGCTGTTTTTT. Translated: CASSLLVVGRTSGANTGELFF.

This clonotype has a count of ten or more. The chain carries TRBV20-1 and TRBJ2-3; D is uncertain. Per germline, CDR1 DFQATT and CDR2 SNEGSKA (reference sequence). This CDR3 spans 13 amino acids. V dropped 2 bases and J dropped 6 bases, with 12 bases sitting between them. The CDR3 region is CSARLSPPDTQYF. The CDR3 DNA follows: TGCAGTGCTAGACTTTCACCCCCCGATACGCAGTATTTT.

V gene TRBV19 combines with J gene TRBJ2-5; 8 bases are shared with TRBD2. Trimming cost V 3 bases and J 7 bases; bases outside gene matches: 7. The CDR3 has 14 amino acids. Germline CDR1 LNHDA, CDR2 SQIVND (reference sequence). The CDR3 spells CASSIGGGGRTQYF. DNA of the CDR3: TGTGCCAGTAGTATCGGGGGGGGGGGGAGGACCCAGTACTTC.

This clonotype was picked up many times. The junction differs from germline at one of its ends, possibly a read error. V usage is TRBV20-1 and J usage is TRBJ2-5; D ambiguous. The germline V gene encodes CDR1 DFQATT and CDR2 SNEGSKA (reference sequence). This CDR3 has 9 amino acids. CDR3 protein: CSALHIAHF. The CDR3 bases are TGCAGTGCTCTGCACATTGCGCACTTC.